The entry that follows covers one TCR beta chain sequence. In its sample, this clone was seen once. It lacks a known antigen. No much larger clone exists at a distance of one base, and base qualities are not known. This entry comes from a study of T cell changes during pregnancy in multiple sclerosis (dated by TCRdb to about 2019). Study-wide context: Changes in the T cell repertoire over the course of pregnancy were examined in this study in women with multiple sclerosis.

As encoded in the germline V gene, CDR1 is MGHRA while CDR2 is YSYEKL. V is reduced by 4 bases and J by 5 bases, leaving a spacing of 23 bases between them. The CDR3, from cysteine to phenylalanine, totals 17 residues. CDR3 DNA is the only sequence kept; it has 51 bases, read in frame from the first base. The library was obtained by the immunoSEQ multiplex PCR assay. Held by TCRdb, this immuneACCESS table contains in-frame sequences only and omits some clones. Under half of the omission traces to an unresolved V gene where checked; the cause of the rest is unknown. The sample table holds around 97,000 clones, of which approximately 90% were seen once. Of the sample, under 0.8% falls within the top ten clones.

The V and J genes are TRBV4-1 and TRBJ1-2, with a tentative D gene TRBD1 over 5 matching bases. The receptor was derived from a female donor in good health, enrolled as a control in a pregnancy study. The material sequenced was peripheral blood, taken in the second trimester of pregnancy. The DNA sequence is TGCGCCAGCAGCCTATACTACAAGGAGGGGACCCCATATGGCTACACCTTC. Its amino acids are CASSLYYKEGTPYGYTF.